What follows describes a single TCR beta chain. With 4 bases clipped from V and 7 bases from J, the junction kept 11 bases outside the gene matches. The CDR3 has 15 residues. The germline V gene has CDR1 SGHRS and CDR2 YFSETQ. Method: immunoSEQ multiplex PCR; TCRdb's copy keeps in-frame clones and lacks some. In the table there are about 250,000 clones, around 85% of which are singletons. These data come from a study of blood T cell repertoires in COVID-19. Sequenced: peripheral blood. The chain is built from TRBV5-1 and TRBJ2-7; 10 nucleotides agree with TRBD1. This receptor was identified in an elderly man with acute or convalescent COVID-19. Here the CDR3 DNA reads TGCGCCAGCAGCATCCGGGACAGGGGTATTGGGGAGCAGTACTTC. It codes for CASSIRDRGIGEQYF.